This TCR beta chain was sequenced in a study of cytomegalovirus exposure and HLA in healthy donors. Use of 60 Vbeta and 13 Jbeta primers characterized the PCR. Generated by immunoSEQ multiplex PCR, the TCRdb table keeps only in-frame clones and is missing some. Among some 170,000 clones, approximately 70% were seen once, and the ten largest hold over 2%. This CDR3 contains 16 residues. With 0 bases clipped from V and 6 bases from J, the junction kept 6 bases outside the gene matches. Germline V gene sequence: CDR1 SGHKS, CDR2 YYEKEE (reference sequence). The source material was PBMCs. This TCR came from a human donor in good health. The chain uses TRBV5-5 and TRBJ1-5; 10 bases match TRBD1. The CDR3 DNA follows: TGTGCCAGCAGCTTGGTCGCGGGACAGGGGATTCAGCCCCAGCATTTT. Translated: CASSLVAGQGIQPQHF.